This is a list of T cell receptor beta chains from one sample in a study of identical twins. TCRdb passed the 5' RACE reads through MiXCR, listing each CDR3 protein once. The table records 300,000 or so distinct CDR3 sequences, 7.5% to 9.5% of them present only once. These data are also associated with another study on yellow fever vaccine responses in identical twins.

Sequenced input: CD8+ T cells sorted from blood. The receptor source for this set is a woman between 18 and 29 years old in good health. The CDR3 runs from the conserved cysteine through the conserved F or W. A D gene is named only where the DNA matches it firmly. Only part of the rows carry a size: once, few, many, or a class if the clone is expanded.

clone_size: NA; j_call: TRBJ2-2; d_call: NA; v_call: TRBV6-6; cdr3_nt: TGTGCCAGCAGTTATTACACCGGGGAGCTGTTTTTT; cdr3_aa: CASSYYTGELFF
clone_size: NA; j_call: TRBJ2-5; d_call: TRBD2; v_call: TRBV18; cdr3_nt: TGTGCCAGCTCACCTCGCGCGGGGGGGCGAGAGACCCAGTACTTC; cdr3_aa: CASSPRAGGRETQYF
clone_size: many; j_call: TRBJ2-5; d_call: NA; v_call: TRBV4-1; cdr3_nt: TGCGCCAGCAGCCGGAGCGTCGGATACCAAGAGACCCAGTACTTC; cdr3_aa: CASSRSVGYQETQYF
clone_size: many; j_call: TRBJ2-1; d_call: TRBD2; v_call: TRBV19; cdr3_nt: TGTGCCAGTAGTATAGACCTCCAGACTAGCAGGAGCTCCTACAATGAGCAGTTCTTC; cdr3_aa: CASSIDLQTSRSSYNEQFF
clone_size: few; j_call: TRBJ1-1; d_call: NA; v_call: TRBV10-3; cdr3_nt: TGTGCCACTAGCGACCGATACACTGAAGCTTTCTTT; cdr3_aa: CATSDRYTEAFF
clone_size: NA; j_call: TRBJ2-3; d_call: TRBD1; v_call: TRBV29-1; cdr3_nt: TGCAGCGACCGCGGGACAGGTCATGGAGATACGCAGTATTTT; cdr3_aa: CSDRGTGHGDTQYF
clone_size: NA; j_call: TRBJ2-1; d_call: NA; v_call: TRBV7-9; cdr3_nt: TGTGCCAGCAGCCCGGGACTCCACAATGAGCAGTTCTTC; cdr3_aa: CASSPGLHNEQFF
clone_size: many; j_call: TRBJ2-1; d_call: NA; v_call: TRBV10-1; cdr3_nt: TGCGCCAGCAGTGAGCGTCCAACCGTCAAGCAGTTCTTC; cdr3_aa: CASSERPTVKQFF
clone_size: many; j_call: TRBJ2-1; d_call: TRBD2; v_call: TRBV20-1; cdr3_nt: TGCAGTGCTAGAGAAGCAGGACTAGCGCCTTACAATGAGCAGTTCTTC; cdr3_aa: CSAREAGLAPYNEQFF
clone_size: NA; j_call: TRBJ2-5; d_call: TRBD1; v_call: TRBV12-3/TRBV12-4; cdr3_nt: TGTGCCAGCAGTCGGACAGGGGGCGCCGGAGAGACCCAGTACTTC; cdr3_aa: CASSRTGGAGETQYF
clone_size: many; j_call: TRBJ1-2; d_call: NA; v_call: TRBV20-1; cdr3_nt: TGCAGTGCTAATTTCCCGGGCCTCCTGTCGGGAGGCTACACCTTC; cdr3_aa: CSANFPGLLSGGYTF
clone_size: many; j_call: TRBJ2-3; d_call: NA; v_call: TRBV7-9; cdr3_nt: TGTGCCAGCAGCTCTCCGAGCTGGTCTAGCACAGATACGCAGTATTTT; cdr3_aa: CASSSPSWSSTDTQYF
clone_size: few; j_call: TRBJ2-1; d_call: TRBD1; v_call: TRBV7-8; cdr3_nt: TGTGCCAGCAGCCATATTACAGGGGGCTTATCCTACAATGAGCAGTTCTTC; cdr3_aa: CASSHITGGLSYNEQFF